Shown below are 20 T cell receptor beta chains from a single sample sequenced in a study of cytomegalovirus exposure and HLA in healthy donors. Measured with immunoSEQ multiplex PCR; TCRdb has only the in-frame clones, and not every one. Of roughly 75,000 clones in the sample, roughly 94% were seen once. The sample was PBMCs. These receptors were collected from a woman aged 18-35 years in good health and CMV-seronegative.

V gene TRBV28 combines with J gene TRBJ2-7; the D is unclear. CDR1 and CDR2 (germline): MDHEN, SYDVKM. With 6 bases removed from V and 2 bases from J, the gap between germline ends came to 5 bases. The CDR3 is 11 amino acids. CDR3 coding DNA: TGTGCCAGCAGCTTTACCTACGAGCAGTACTTC. The encoded protein is CASSFTYEQYF.

The rearrangement uses TRBV7-9 and TRBJ2-7, with D tentatively TRBD2 (8 bases). The CDR3 totals 15 residues. Germline V lookup: CDR1 SEHNR, CDR2 FQNEAQ (reference sequence). The V gene lost 4 bases and the J gene lost 3 bases, with 16 bases spanning the gap. The CDR3 DNA is TGTGCCAGCAGCTCGACACAGGGGACTAGCTACGAGCAGTACTTC. It yields the protein CASSSTQGTSYEQYF.

This clone appeared once. The chain links TRBV7-2 to TRBJ1-1; D not resolved. Trimming cost V 7 bases and J 0 bases, with 18 bases left between them. Germline V gene data show CDR1 as SGHTA and CDR2 as FQGNSA. The CDR3 has 16 amino acids. The CDR3 DNA reads as TGTGCCAGCAACAAAGCGGTATGGGAAGTGAACACTGAAGCTTTCTTT. Translation: CASNKAVWEVNTEAFF.

The chain links TRBV11-2 to TRBJ2-2, with 7 bases aligning to TRBD1. The germline gives CDR1 SGHAT, CDR2 FQNNGV. V gave up 5 bases and J gave up 5 bases; unmatched junction bases: 14. This CDR3 spans 17 amino acids. The CDR3 sequence: CASSLNPGTVHTGELFF. The CDR3 DNA sequence: TGTGCCAGCAGCCTCAACCCCGGGACAGTACATACCGGGGAGCTGTTTTTT.

The V and J genes are TRBV7-6 and TRBJ2-7; D might be TRBD1 (6 bases). This CDR3 region has 16 residues. V shed 5 bases and J shed 1 base, with 18 bases lying between them. Germline V gene data show CDR1 as SGHVS and CDR2 as FNYEAQ. The CDR3 is CASSPQQGSISYEQYF. The CDR3 DNA sequence: TGTGCCAGCAGCCCCCAACAGGGTAGTATTTCCTACGAGCAGTACTTC.

This chain connects TRBV28 to TRBJ1-1; 8 bases are shared with TRBD1. J was trimmed by 8 bases and V by 7 bases; bases with no gene match: 9. The V gene's germline CDR1 is MDHEN and CDR2 SYDVKM. The CDR3 extends over 13 amino acids. Here the CDR3 DNA reads TGTGCCAGCACGGACAGGGTAGACGGCGAAGCTTTCTTT. Its protein product is CASTDRVDGEAFF.

V gene TRBV30 combines with J gene TRBJ1-5; D might be TRBD1 (5 bases). Germline CDR1 GTSNPN, CDR2 SVGIG (reference sequence). V lost 8 bases and J 6 bases, leaving 17 bases between the germline ends. The CDR3 totals 13 residues. The CDR3 region has the DNA TGTGCCCTATCCGGGGGGGGAGCTCAGCCCCAGCATTTT. It encodes CALSGGGAQPQHF.

V is TRBV6-5 and J is TRBJ1-3; the D gene is possibly TRBD1 (6 bases). The ends were cut back, 0 bases at V and 0 bases at J, with 9 bases in the middle. This CDR3 has 16 residues. CDR1 is MNHEY and CDR2 is SVGAGI in the germline V gene. CDR3 nucleotide sequence: TGTGCCAGCAGTTACTCGACAGGTAACTCTGGAAACACCATATATTTT. Translating it yields CASSYSTGNSGNTIYF.

V gene TRBV2 combines with J gene TRBJ2-1; TRBD2 matches 8 bases. CDR1 SNHLY and CDR2 FYNNEI come from the germline V gene. The CDR3 consists of 16 residues. After removal of 2 bases from V and 7 bases from J, the junction contained 10 bases not matched to a gene. Here the CDR3 DNA reads TGTGCCAGCAGTGAATCGGCGGGGGGTTCGAAGAATGAGCAGTTCTTC. Protein sequence: CASSESAGGSKNEQFF. The full variable domain, its missing parts supplied by reference TRBV2 and TRBJ2-1, is EPEVTQTPSHQVTQMGQEVILRCVPISNHLYFYWYRQILGQKVEFLVSFYNNEISEKSEIFDDQFSVERPDGSNFTLKIRSTKLEDSAMYFCASSESAGGSKNEQFFGPGTRLTVL.

V and J are TRBV11-3 and TRBJ2-1; tentatively, D is TRBD2 (5 bases). This CDR3 spans 16 amino acids. The germline V and J ends were trimmed by 6 bases and 0 bases, with 15 bases remaining between them. The germline V gene has CDR1 SGHNT and CDR2 YENEEA. DNA for the CDR3: TGTGCCAGCAGTTCGGGGATACAGAGCTCCTACAATGAGCAGTTCTTC. It yields the protein CASSSGIQSSYNEQFF.

V is TRBV5-1 and J is TRBJ1-2; D is possibly TRBD1 (6 bases). Germline V gives CDR1 SGHRS, CDR2 YFSETQ. Trimming removed 4 bases at V and 3 bases at J, with 28 bases between. The CDR3 has 19 residues. The CDR3 protein is CASSPIEGGEIVADYGYTF. CDR3 DNA: TGCGCCAGCAGCCCCATAGAGGGGGGGGAGATCGTCGCGGACTATGGCTACACCTTC.

The rearrangement links TRBV29-1 to TRBJ2-1; the match to TRBD1 covers 11 bases. The trim removed 4 bases at V and 7 bases at J, leaving 6 bases unmatched. Germline V gene data show CDR1 as SQVTM and CDR2 as ANQGSEA. CDR3 length equals 14 residues. The DNA of the CDR3 is TGCAGCGTTGCCGGGACAGGGGGGGGGAATGAGCAGTTCTTC. As protein: CSVAGTGGGNEQFF.

This clone was observed once. V and J are TRBV29-1 and TRBJ1-4; possibly TRBD1 for D (5 bases). Germline CDR1 and CDR2: SQVTM and ANQGSEA. V was clipped by 4 bases and J by 2 bases, with 14 bases between them. This CDR3 region has 15 residues. The CDR3 sequence: CSVGTWGATNEKLFF. In DNA, the CDR3 is TGCAGCGTTGGGACGTGGGGCGCGACTAATGAAAAACTGTTTTTT.

This chain joins TRBV18 and TRBJ1-1, with 8 bases lining up with TRBD1. V dropped 3 bases and J dropped 3; count of bases not matched to a gene: 6. This CDR3 has 15 amino acids. Germline CDR1 is KGHSH and CDR2 is LQKENI. The DNA for the CDR3 is TGTGCCAGCTCACCCCGACAGGGGCTAGACACTGAAGCTTTCTTT. It translates to CASSPRQGLDTEAFF. Combining the CDR3 with reference TRBV18 and TRBJ1-1 gives the whole variable domain NAGVMQNPRHLVRRRGQEARLRCSPMKGHSHVYWYRQLPEEGLKFMVYLQKENIIDESGMPKERFSAEFPKEGPSILRIQQVVRGDSAAYFCASSPRQGLDTEAFFGQGTRLTVV.

The V gene is TRBV28, the J gene TRBJ2-5; possibly TRBD1 for D (7 bases). Germline CDR1 reads MDHEN; CDR2 reads SYDVKM. The CDR3 sequence is 18 residues long. Between the trimmed V and J ends, which lost 6 bases and 2 bases, there was a span of 25 bases. In DNA form, the CDR3 reads TGTGCCAGCAGCTCAGGGGGGTCAGTCATCAGGGGACAAGAGACCCAGTACTTC. The encoded protein is CASSSGGSVIRGQETQYF. Drawing the rest from reference TRBV28 and TRBJ2-5, the complete variable domain is DVKVTQSSRYLVKRTGEKVFLECVQDMDHENMFWYRQDPGLGLRLIYFSYDVKMKEKGDIPEGYSVSREKKERFSLILESASTNQTSMYLCASSSGGSVIRGQETQYFGPGTRLLVL.

The genes are TRBV27 and TRBJ1-1; D ambiguous. The CDR3 consists of 13 residues. V shed 0 bases and J shed 4 bases, with 6 bases lying between them. Germline V gene data show CDR1 as MNHEY and CDR2 as SMNVEV (reference sequence). The CDR3 here is CASSLSWSTEAFF. DNA for the CDR3: TGTGCCAGCAGTTTATCGTGGAGCACTGAAGCTTTCTTT.

V usage is TRBV7-9 and J usage is TRBJ2-7, with 15 bases fitting TRBD2. The CDR3 runs to 18 residues. Trimming took 3 bases from V and 2 from J; bases not matched to a gene: 8. The germline V gene encodes CDR1 SEHNR and CDR2 FQNEAQ (reference sequence). The CDR3, as DNA: TGTGCCAGCAGCTTTCCGGGACTAGCGGGAGGAGGGCCCTACGAGCAGTACTTC. Encoded protein: CASSFPGLAGGGPYEQYF.

This chain links TRBV7-8 with TRBJ2-1; 14 nucleotides align to TRBD2. The CDR3 runs 15 residues. Germline V lookup: CDR1 SGHVS, CDR2 FQNEAQ. J was trimmed by 5 bases and V by 6 bases; bases with no gene match: 3. Here the CDR3 reads CASRLGLAGDNEQFF. Here the CDR3 DNA reads TGTGCCAGCAGACTGGGACTAGCGGGGGACAATGAGCAGTTCTTC.

In this sample, this clone turned up once. The CDR3 sequence is CASSLGGWYSYEQYF. The CDR3 DNA sequence: TGTGCCAGCAGCTTGGGAGGATGGTACTCCTACGAGCAGTACTTC. The rearrangement links TRBV5-8 to TRBJ2-7; D uncertain. Between the trimmed V and J ends, which lost 0 bases and 0 bases, there was a span of 10 bases. Germline-derived CDR1 and CDR2 are SGHTS and YDEGEE. This CDR3 comprises 15 residues.

The CDR3 nucleotides are TGTGCCTGGAGTTCGAGCGGGAGCAGTGAGCAGTTCTTC. It specifies CAWSSSGSSEQFF. The chain uses TRBV30 and TRBJ2-1; 8 bases match TRBD2. Germline V gives CDR1 GTSNPN, CDR2 SVGIG (reference sequence). CDR3 length equals 13 residues. The V gene end was trimmed by 2 bases and the J gene end by 9 bases; junction bases not matched to a gene: 6.